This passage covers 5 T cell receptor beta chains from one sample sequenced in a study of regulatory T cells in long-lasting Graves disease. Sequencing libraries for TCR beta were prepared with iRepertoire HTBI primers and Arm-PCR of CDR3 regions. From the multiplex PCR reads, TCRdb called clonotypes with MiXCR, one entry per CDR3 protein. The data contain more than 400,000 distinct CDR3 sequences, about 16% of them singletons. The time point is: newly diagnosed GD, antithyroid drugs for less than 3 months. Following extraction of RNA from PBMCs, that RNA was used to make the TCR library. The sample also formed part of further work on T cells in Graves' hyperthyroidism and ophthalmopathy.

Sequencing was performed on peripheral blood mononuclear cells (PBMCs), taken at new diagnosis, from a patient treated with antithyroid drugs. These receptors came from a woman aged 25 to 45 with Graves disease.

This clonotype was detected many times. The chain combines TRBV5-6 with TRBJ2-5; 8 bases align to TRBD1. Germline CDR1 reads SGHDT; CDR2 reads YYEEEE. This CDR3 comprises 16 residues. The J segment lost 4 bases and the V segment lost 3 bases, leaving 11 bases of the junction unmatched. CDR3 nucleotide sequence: TGTGCCAGCAGCTCCCCTACCGACAGGGGTGGAGAGACCCAGTACTTC. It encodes CASSSPTDRGGETQYF.

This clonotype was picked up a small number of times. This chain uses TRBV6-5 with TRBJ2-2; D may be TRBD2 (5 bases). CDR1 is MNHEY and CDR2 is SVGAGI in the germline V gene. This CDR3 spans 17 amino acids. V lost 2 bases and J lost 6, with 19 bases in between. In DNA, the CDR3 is TGTGCCAGCAGTTACAGACCAAGACTACCTGAGGCCGGGGAGCTGTTTTTT. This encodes CASSYRPRLPEAGELFF.

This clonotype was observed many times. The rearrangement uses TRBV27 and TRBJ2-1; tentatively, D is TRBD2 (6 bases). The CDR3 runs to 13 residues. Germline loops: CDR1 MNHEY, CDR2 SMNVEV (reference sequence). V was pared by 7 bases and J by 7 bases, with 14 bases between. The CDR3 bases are TGTGCCAGCAACACGGAGGGGAGAAATGAGCAGTTCTTC. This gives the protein CASNTEGRNEQFF.

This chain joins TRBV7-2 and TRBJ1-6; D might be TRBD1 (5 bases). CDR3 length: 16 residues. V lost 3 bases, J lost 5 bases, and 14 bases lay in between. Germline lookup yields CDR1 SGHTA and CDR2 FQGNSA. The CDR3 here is CASSLWGKEDNSPLHF. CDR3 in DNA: TGTGCCAGCAGCTTGTGGGGCAAAGAGGATAATTCACCCCTCCACTTT.

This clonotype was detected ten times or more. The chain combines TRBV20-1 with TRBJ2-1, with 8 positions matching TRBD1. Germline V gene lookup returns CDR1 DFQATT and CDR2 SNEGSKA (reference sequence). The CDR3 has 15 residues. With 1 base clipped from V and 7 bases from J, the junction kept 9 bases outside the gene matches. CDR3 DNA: TGCAGTGCTAGAGGACAGGGGATCGTTCTGAATGAGCAGTTCTTC. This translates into CSARGQGIVLNEQFF.